This T cell receptor (beta chain) was profiled in a study of CD8 T cells in Susac syndrome. The wider study: Within the sequenced group of Susac syndrome patients, about 6 showed active disease and fewer than 10 were in remission.

The CDR3 spans 13 residues. The germline V gene has CDR1 SQVTM and CDR2 ANQGSEA. V lost 7 bases and J lost 7; bases outside the gene matches: 8. Random hexamers primed reverse transcription of about 0.5 to 1 ug RNA. MiXCR was run by TCRdb on the immunoSEQ multiplex PCR reads, yielding one entry per CDR3 protein. Of about 180,000 distinct CDR3 sequences listed, around 94% are singletons. The chain couples TRBV29-1 to TRBJ1-2, with TRBD1 matching 11 bases. Sequenced sample: CD4+ T cells from PBMCs. This TCR came from a human donor with Susac syndrome. The CDR3 region is CSGEGTGGSGYTF. CDR3 bases: TGCAGCGGTGAGGGGACAGGGGGAAGTGGCTACACCTTC.